The rows below give T cell receptor beta chains drawn from one sample of a study of blood T cell repertoires in COVID-19. TCRdb keeps only in-frame clones here, not all; method: immunoSEQ multiplex PCR. The table records roughly 250,000 clones, about 82% of them present only once. Specimen: PBMCs or T cells enriched from blood (not recorded which). Receptor source: a woman aged 45-65 years who had recovered from COVID-19. The CDR3 runs from the conserved cysteine through the conserved F or W. The D gene is left open where the match is weak. Rows may omit the clone size; those that give it use once, few, many or a size class.

TRBJ2-7,TRBV14,TRBD1,NA,CASSQPGTGESSYEQYF,TGTGCCAGCAGCCAGCCCGGGACAGGGGAGAGCTCCTACGAGCAGTACTTC
TRBJ2-7,TRBV7-2,NA,NA,CASSLSGNYEQYF,TGTGCCAGCAGCTTATCGGGGAACTACGAGCAGTACTTC
TRBJ2-7,TRBV6-2/TRBV6-3,NA,few,CASSYSVSEQYF,TGTGCCAGCAGTTACAGCGTGAGCGAGCAGTACTTC
TRBJ2-7,TRBV4-3,TRBD1,NA,CASSQEFLGGDRDRRREQYF,TGCGCCAGCAGCCAAGAATTTCTAGGTGGGGACAGGGACCGACGTCGCGAGCAGTACTTC
TRBJ1-6,TRBV7-2,NA,NA,CASSLGRSSYNSPLHF,TGTGCCAGCAGCTTAGGGCGGAGCTCCTATAATTCACCCCTCCACTTT
TRBJ2-1,TRBV7-2,TRBD1,NA,CASSPRQGWNEQFF,TGTGCCAGCAGCCCCCGACAGGGTTGGAATGAGCAGTTCTTC
TRBJ1-2,TRBV6-5,NA,NA,CASRPLTGLDGYTF,TGTGCCAGCAGACCCCTAACAGGGCTGGATGGCTACACCTTC
TRBJ2-1,TRBV24-1,TRBD2,NA,CATSDTAGYNEQFF,TGTGCCACCAGTGATACAGCGGGGTACAATGAGCAGTTCTTC
TRBJ1-2,TRBV30,TRBD1,NA,CAWSQNRGNYGYTF,TGTGCCTGGAGTCAAAACAGGGGTAACTATGGCTACACCTTC
TRBJ2-1,TRBV7-3,NA,few,CASSSLRLQGRVDEQFF,TGTGCCAGCAGCTCCCTCAGGTTGCAGGGTCGAGTCGATGAGCAGTTCTTC
TRBJ2-7,TRBV19,NA,NA,CASSGRQGGLEQYF,TGTGCCAGTAGTGGCCGACAGGGAGGTCTCGAGCAGTACTTC
TRBJ2-7,TRBV7-3,NA,NA,CASSPQGGTRSHEQYF,TGTGCCAGCAGCCCCCAGGGGGGGACTAGAAGCCACGAGCAGTACTTC
TRBJ2-1,TRBV7-8,NA,once,CASSRGGGYNEQFF,TGTGCCAGCAGCCGAGGGGGGGGCTACAATGAGCAGTTCTTC
TRBJ2-1,TRBV27,TRBD2,NA,CASSFTSGKHEQFF,TGTGCCAGCAGTTTTACTAGCGGGAAGCATGAGCAGTTCTTC
TRBJ1-4,TRBV6-5,NA,NA,CASKTDSRNEKLFF,TGTGCCAGCAAAACCGACAGTAGGAATGAAAAACTGTTTTTT
TRBJ1-1,TRBV4-3,NA,NA,CASSQARGTEAFF,TGCGCCAGCAGCCAAGCCAGAGGCACTGAAGCTTTCTTT
TRBJ2-1,TRBV6-1,NA,NA,CASSVSGGASVGEQFF,TGTGCCAGCAGTGTTTCGGGGGGCGCTTCAGTAGGTGAGCAGTTCTTC
TRBJ1-4,TRBV18,NA,NA,CASSRQSGATNEKLFF,TGTGCCAGCTCACGACAGTCAGGGGCGACTAATGAAAAACTGTTTTTT
TRBJ2-7,TRBV4-2,TRBD2,NA,CASSQDWDPGAYSGRAGYEQYF,TGTGCCAGCAGCCAAGATTGGGATCCAGGGGCCTATAGCGGGAGGGCGGGCTACGAGCAGTACTTC
TRBJ1-2,TRBV13,NA,once,CASSLYGQLVGYGYTF,TGTGCCAGCAGCCTTTACGGACAGCTCGTCGGCTATGGCTACACCTTC
TRBJ1-6,TRBV7-2,NA,NA,CASTEARVSKNSPLHF,TGTGCCAGCACTGAAGCACGGGTCAGCAAGAATTCACCCCTCCACTTT
TRBJ2-5,TRBV5-1,TRBD2,NA,CASSLTSGASRETQYF,TGCGCCAGCAGCTTAACTAGCGGCGCTTCCAGGGAGACCCAGTACTTC
TRBJ2-3,TRBV7-2,TRBD2,NA,CASSTPILAGSTDTQYF,TGTGCCAGCAGCACACCGATACTAGCGGGGAGCACAGATACGCAGTATTTT
TRBJ1-6,TRBV6-5,NA,NA,CASSYSTDLGSPLHF,TGTGCCAGCAGTTACTCGACCGACCTAGGTTCACCCCTCCACTTT
TRBJ2-1,TRBV6-5,NA,NA,CASRLTAQSYNEQFF,TGTGCCAGCAGGCTTACTGCCCAATCCTACAATGAGCAGTTCTTC
TRBJ1-3,TRBV7-2,NA,NA,CASSSPTGVRNTIYF,TGTGCCAGCAGCTCTCCGACAGGCGTGCGCAACACCATATATTTT
TRBJ1-2,TRBV5-4,TRBD1,NA,CASSLLDRGRLGYTF,TGTGCCAGCAGCCTCCTTGACAGGGGGCGCCTTGGCTACACCTTC
TRBJ1-2,TRBV4-3,TRBD1,NA,CASSHPTGGVFGYTF,TGCGCCAGCAGCCACCCGACAGGGGGCGTGTTTGGCTACACCTTC
TRBJ2-7,TRBV10-3,TRBD2,NA,CAISESRGLAGGREQYF,TGTGCCATCAGTGAGTCGAGAGGACTAGCGGGAGGGCGAGAGCAGTACTTC
TRBJ2-4,TRBV6-6,NA,NA,CASTTGNPGNIQYF,TGTGCCAGCACAACAGGGAACCCGGGAAACATTCAGTACTTC
TRBJ1-5,TRBV9,NA,NA,CASSETGVGQPQHF,TGTGCCAGCAGCGAAACAGGAGTAGGTCAGCCCCAGCATTTT
TRBJ2-3,TRBV18,NA,NA,CASSFSFTTGRTDTQYF,TGTGCCAGCTCATTCTCCTTTACGACAGGCCGCACAGATACGCAGTATTTT
TRBJ2-5,TRBV13,NA,NA,CASSLAVQETQYF,TGTGCCAGCAGCTTAGCAGTTCAAGAGACCCAGTACTTC
TRBJ1-2,TRBV6-5,NA,NA,CASSYSAGGNAYTF,TGTGCCAGCAGTTACTCCGCAGGAGGCAATGCCTACACCTTC
TRBJ1-6,TRBV5-4,TRBD1,few,CASSYSVGQNSPLHF,TGTGCCAGCAGCTATTCGGTGGGACAGAATTCACCCCTCCACTTT
TRBJ2-6,TRBV18,NA,NA,CASSPQEVLGANVLTF,TGTGCCAGCTCACCACAGGAGGTTCTTGGGGCCAACGTCCTGACTTTC
TRBJ1-2,TRBV30,NA,once,CAWSVWRGPNYGYTF,TGTGCCTGGAGTGTATGGAGGGGACCTAACTATGGCTACACCTTC